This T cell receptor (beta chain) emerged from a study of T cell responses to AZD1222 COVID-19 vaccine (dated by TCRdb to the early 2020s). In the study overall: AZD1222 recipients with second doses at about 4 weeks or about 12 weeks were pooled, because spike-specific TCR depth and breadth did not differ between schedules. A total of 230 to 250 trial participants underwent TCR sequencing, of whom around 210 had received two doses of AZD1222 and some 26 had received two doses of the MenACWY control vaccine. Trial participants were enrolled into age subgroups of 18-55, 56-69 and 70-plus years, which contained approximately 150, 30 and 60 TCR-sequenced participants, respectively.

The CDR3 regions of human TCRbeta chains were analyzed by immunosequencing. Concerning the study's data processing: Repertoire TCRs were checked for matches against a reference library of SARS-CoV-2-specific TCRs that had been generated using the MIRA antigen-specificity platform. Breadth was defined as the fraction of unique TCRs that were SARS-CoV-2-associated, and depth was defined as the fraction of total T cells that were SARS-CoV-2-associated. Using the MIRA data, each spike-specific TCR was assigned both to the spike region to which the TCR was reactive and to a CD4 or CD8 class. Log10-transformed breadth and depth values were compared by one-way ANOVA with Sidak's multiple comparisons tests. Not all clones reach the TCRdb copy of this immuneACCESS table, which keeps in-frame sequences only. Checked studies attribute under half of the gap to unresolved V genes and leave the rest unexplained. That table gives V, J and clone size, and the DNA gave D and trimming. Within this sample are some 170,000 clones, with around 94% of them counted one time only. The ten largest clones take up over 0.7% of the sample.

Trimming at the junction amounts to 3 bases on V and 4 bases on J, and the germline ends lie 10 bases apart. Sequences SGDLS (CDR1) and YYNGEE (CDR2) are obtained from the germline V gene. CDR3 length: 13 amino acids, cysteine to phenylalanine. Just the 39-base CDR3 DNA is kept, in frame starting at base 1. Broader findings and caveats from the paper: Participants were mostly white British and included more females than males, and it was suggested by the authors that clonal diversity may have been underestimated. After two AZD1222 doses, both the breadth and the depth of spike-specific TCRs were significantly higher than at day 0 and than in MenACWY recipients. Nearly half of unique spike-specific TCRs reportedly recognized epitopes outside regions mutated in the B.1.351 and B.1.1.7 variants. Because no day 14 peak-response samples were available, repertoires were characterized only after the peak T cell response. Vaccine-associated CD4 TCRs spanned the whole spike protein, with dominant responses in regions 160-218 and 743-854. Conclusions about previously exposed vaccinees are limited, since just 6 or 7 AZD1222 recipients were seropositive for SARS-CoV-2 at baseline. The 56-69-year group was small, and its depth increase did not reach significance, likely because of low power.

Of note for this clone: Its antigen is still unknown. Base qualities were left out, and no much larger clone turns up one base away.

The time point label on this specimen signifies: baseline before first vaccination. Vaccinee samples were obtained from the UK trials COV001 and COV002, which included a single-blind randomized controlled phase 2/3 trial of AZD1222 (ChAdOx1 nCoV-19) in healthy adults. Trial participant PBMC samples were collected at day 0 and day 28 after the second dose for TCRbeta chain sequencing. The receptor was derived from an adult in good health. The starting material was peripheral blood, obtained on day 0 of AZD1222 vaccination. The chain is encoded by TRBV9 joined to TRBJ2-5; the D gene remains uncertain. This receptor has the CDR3 CASSAQPLETQYF. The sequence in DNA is TGTGCCAGCAGCGCACAGCCCCTAGAGACCCAGTACTTC.